This entry lists 32 T cell receptor beta chains sequenced from one sample in a study of T cells after posttransplantation cyclophosphamide. Treatment was busulfan-fludarabine conditioning, a marrow graft, and cyclophosphamide on days +3 and +4. Assay: immunoSEQ multiplex PCR; the TCRdb copy retains only in-frame clones and omits some. The sample holds some 16,000 clones, more than 60% seen once. Sequencing was performed on CD8+ T cells sorted from PBMCs, taken around 2,000 days after a stem cell transplant with posttransplant cyclophosphamide. The receptors originated from a female patient aged 40 to 50 who received an allogeneic stem cell transplant from a related donor, was CMV-positive, and had no GVHD. Certain T cells may be donor cells from the graft.

This chain links TRBV7-6 with TRBJ1-5; 8 bases align to TRBD1. The germline V gene encodes CDR1 SGHVS and CDR2 FNYEAQ. This CDR3 comprises 16 residues. The V segment lost 2 bases and the J segment 2 bases; nucleotides outside the gene matches: 5. CDR3 sequence (DNA): TGTGCCAGCAGCTTAAGGCCAGGGGGCGGCAATCAGCCCCAGCATTTT. Protein: CASSLRPGGGNQPQHF.

This clone occurred once. The chain joins TRBV28 to TRBJ2-1; possible D gene TRBD2, 5 bases. Germline V CDR1 and CDR2: MDHEN, SYDVKM. This CDR3 region has 16 residues. The V end lost 5 bases, the J end lost 3 bases, and 17 bases lay between the germline ends. CDR3 residues: CASSAPVGAFYNEQFF. The CDR3 bases are TGTGCCAGCAGTGCCCCTGTGGGAGCTTTCTACAATGAGCAGTTCTTC.

This chain uses TRBV9 with TRBJ1-1; TRBD1 aligns across 9 bases. In germline, CDR1 is SGDLS, CDR2 YYNGEE. CDR3 length: 14 residues. V lost 4 bases to trimming and J lost 5 bases; unmatched junction nucleotides: 6. CDR3 DNA: TGTGCCAGCAGCACCGGGACAGGGTGGACTGAAGCTTTCTTT. This encodes CASSTGTGWTEAFF.

The chain has TRBV2 and TRBJ1-5; 8 bases match TRBD1. The CDR3 has 16 amino acids. V dropped 4 bases and J dropped 1; count of bases not matched to a gene: 6. Germline values: CDR1 SNHLY, CDR2 FYNNEI. CDR3: CASSAPGQVSNQPQHF. CDR3 bases: TGTGCCAGCAGTGCCCCGGGACAGGTGAGCAATCAGCCCCAGCATTTT.

The rearrangement uses TRBV19 and TRBJ1-1; D is perhaps TRBD1 (5 bases). From germline, CDR1 is LNHDA and CDR2 SQIVND (reference sequence). Between the trimmed V and J ends, which lost 6 bases and 4 bases, there was a span of 21 bases. The CDR3 sequence is 16 residues long. CDR3 in DNA: TGTGCCAGTAGACCCAACTCGGGGGGTGTAGGCACTGAAGCTTTCTTT. Amino acids: CASRPNSGGVGTEAFF.

This clone has more than one count but fewer than ten. This rearrangement joins TRBV5-1 to TRBJ2-1; 9 nucleotides line up with TRBD1. The V segment lost 0 bases and the J segment 7 bases; nucleotides outside the gene matches: 5. Germline V gene sequence: CDR1 SGHRS, CDR2 YFSETQ. CDR3 length: 15 residues. The CDR3 is CASSLETGGRNEQFF. In DNA form, the CDR3 reads TGCGCCAGCAGCTTGGAGACAGGGGGTAGAAATGAGCAGTTCTTC.

The chain is built from TRBV6-6 and TRBJ1-1; 7 bases map to TRBD1. The CDR3 sequence is 16 residues long. Trimming removed 0 bases from V and 0 bases from J; junction bases left unmatched: 4. Germline CDR1 MNHNY, CDR2 SVGAGI (reference sequence). The CDR3 protein is CASSYSGGTMNTEAFF. In nucleotides, the CDR3 is TGTGCCAGCAGTTACTCAGGGGGCACTATGAACACTGAAGCTTTCTTT.

The chain has TRBV19 and TRBJ2-3; tentatively, D is TRBD2 (5 bases). This CDR3 comprises 13 residues. V was shortened by 2 bases and J by 4 bases, with 7 bases between the two germline ends. Per germline, CDR1 LNHDA and CDR2 SQIVND (reference sequence). The CDR3 region has the DNA TGTGCCAGTAGTATATACGGGGCAGATACGCAGTATTTT. It is translated as CASSIYGADTQYF. Combining the CDR3 with reference TRBV19 and TRBJ2-3 gives the whole variable domain DGGITQSPKYLFRKEGQNVTLSCEQNLNHDAMYWYRQDPGQGLRLIYYSQIVNDFQKGDIAEGYSVSREKKESFPLTVTSAQKNPTAFYLCASSIYGADTQYFGPGTRLTVL.

This chain connects TRBV11-2 to TRBJ1-1, with D possibly TRBD1 on 6 matching bases. The V end lost 6 bases, the J end lost 4 bases, and 9 bases lay between the germline ends. The CDR3 extends over 12 amino acids. CDR1 and CDR2 (germline): SGHAT, FQNNGV. DNA for the CDR3: TGTGCCAGCAGTACACAGGGCACTGAAGCTTTCTTT. This codes for CASSTQGTEAFF.

This clone was detected a few times. The chain carries TRBV27 and TRBJ2-7; a weak D match, TRBD2 (5 bases). Germline V lookup: CDR1 MNHEY, CDR2 SMNVEV (reference sequence). Trimming shortened V by 5 bases and J by 3 bases, and 20 bases separated the two germline ends. The CDR3 loop spans 16 amino acids. CDR3 bases: TGTGCCAGCAGTGAAGCGCACACGGGGATAAACTACGAGCAGTACTTC. Translation gives CASSEAHTGINYEQYF.

The chain is built from TRBV13 and TRBJ2-3; perhaps TRBD2 as D (6 bases). Looked up from germline, CDR1 is PRHDT and CDR2 is FYEKMQ (reference sequence). Trimming took 0 bases from V and 4 from J, leaving 8 bases between them. This CDR3 comprises 14 residues. CDR3 sequence: CASSLGAGSDTQYF. The DNA for the CDR3 is TGTGCCAGCAGCTTAGGGGCGGGGTCAGATACGCAGTATTTT.

The rearrangement joins TRBV7-8 to TRBJ1-2, with D uncertain. The CDR3 runs to 13 residues. V lost 5 bases and J lost 7, with 14 bases in between. Germline V CDR1 and CDR2: SGHVS, FQNEAQ. Here the CDR3 reads CASSSSPTSGYTF. Here the CDR3 DNA reads TGTGCCAGCAGCAGTAGCCCCACGAGTGGCTACACCTTC.

This clone was counted once. This rearrangement joins TRBV11-2 to TRBJ1-1; 9 nucleotides align to TRBD1. CDR1 is SGHAT, CDR2 FQNNGV, per germline. Germline trimming cut 1 base from V and 3 bases from J; bases unmatched to any gene: 9. The CDR3 runs 17 residues. CDR3 amino acids: CASSLGRRGQGHTEAFF. The CDR3 DNA follows: TGTGCCAGCAGCTTAGGGCGTCGGGGACAGGGACACACTGAAGCTTTCTTT.

The rearrangement uses TRBV9 and TRBJ1-1, with 8 bases aligning to TRBD1. This CDR3 has 15 residues. Germline trimming cut 3 bases from V and 9 bases from J; bases unmatched to any gene: 13. Looked up from germline, CDR1 is SGDLS and CDR2 is YYNGEE. CDR3 DNA: TGTGCCAGCAGCGCCACCGGGACAGGAGGCCCCCAAGCTTTCTTT. Translating gives CASSATGTGGPQAFF.

The gene calls are TRBV9 and TRBJ1-2; 7 nucleotides agree with TRBD1. The V gene end was trimmed by 2 bases and the J gene end by 4 bases; junction bases not matched to a gene: 5. There are 14 residues in the CDR3. Germline V CDR1 and CDR2: SGDLS, YYNGEE. The CDR3: CASSVRDSAYGYTF. The CDR3 coding sequence is TGTGCCAGCAGCGTGCGGGACAGCGCCTATGGCTACACCTTC.

This clone is a singleton in its sample. The genes are TRBV7-9 and TRBJ1-1; 9 bases fit TRBD1. Germline CDR1 SEHNR, CDR2 FQNEAQ (reference sequence). The junction had 8 bases not matched to a gene; V was cut back by 4 bases and J by 2 bases. The CDR3 consists of 16 residues. Here the CDR3 reads CASSSPEDRGNTEAFF. CDR3 nucleotide sequence: TGTGCCAGCAGCTCCCCGGAGGACAGGGGAAACACTGAAGCTTTCTTT.

The chain has TRBV4-2 and TRBJ2-6, with D perhaps TRBD1 (6 bases). From germline, CDR1 is LGHNA and CDR2 YNFKEQ. The CDR3 spans 18 residues. Trimming stripped 2 bases from V and 1 base from J, with 15 bases between. The CDR3 nucleotides are TGTGCCAGCAGCCAAACCCAGGGGCAGGGATCTGGGGCCAACGTCCTGACTTTC. Amino acids: CASSQTQGQGSGANVLTF.

This chain joins TRBV6-5 and TRBJ2-1; TRBD1 matches at 8 bases. Germline V lookup: CDR1 MNHEY, CDR2 SVGAGI. There are 14 residues in the CDR3. After removal of 4 bases from V and 6 bases from J, the junction contained 5 bases not matched to a gene. This CDR3 is CASSWTGRGNEQFF. DNA of the CDR3: TGTGCCAGCAGTTGGACAGGGCGAGGCAATGAGCAGTTCTTC.

The chain couples TRBV7-9 to TRBJ2-7; D gene ambiguous. The CDR3 is 17 residues long. Trimming left V 5 bases short and J 2 bases short, with 22 bases between. Germline V CDR1 and CDR2: SEHNR, FQNEAQ (reference sequence). CDR3 sequence (DNA): TGTGCCAGCAGCCACAAACCTATCGAGACACCAACCTACGAGCAGTACTTC. Translating it yields CASSHKPIETPTYEQYF.

The rearrangement links TRBV4-1 to TRBJ1-1; 7 bases fit TRBD1. V gave up 0 bases and J gave up 3 bases; unmatched junction bases: 7. Germline lookup yields CDR1 MGHRA and CDR2 YSYEKL. The CDR3 length is 16 residues. Here the CDR3 DNA reads TGCGCCAGCAGCCAAGATCTGGGCAGGGGGTACACTGAAGCTTTCTTT. Protein sequence: CASSQDLGRGYTEAFF.

J is TRBJ2-3 and V is TRBV7-3, with 10 bases lining up with TRBD2. The germline V gene encodes CDR1 SGHTA and CDR2 FQGTGA. V lost 5 bases to trimming and J lost 1 base; unmatched junction nucleotides: 9. The CDR3 sequence is 17 residues long. In DNA form, the CDR3 reads TGTGCCAGCAGCCCCTCCACCGGACTAGCGGGCACAGATACGCAGTATTTT. It is translated as CASSPSTGLAGTDTQYF.

The chain has TRBV27 and TRBJ1-3; D may be TRBD1 (5 bases). The CDR3 is made up of 14 amino acids. Per germline, CDR1 MNHEY and CDR2 SMNVEV (reference sequence). The germline V and J ends were trimmed by 5 bases and 1 base, with 9 bases remaining between them. CDR3 bases: TGTGCCAGCAGTAGGGGTGGTTCTGGAAACACCATATATTTT. The encoded protein is CASSRGGSGNTIYF.

The chain couples TRBV6-5 to TRBJ1-2; perhaps TRBD1 as D (5 bases). Germline V gives CDR1 MNHEY, CDR2 SVGAGI. The CDR3 spans 13 residues. Trimming shortened V by 4 bases and J by 4 bases, and 10 bases separated the two germline ends. The CDR3 DNA reads TGTGCCAGCAGTTTGGGGGGTCCCTATGGCTACACCTTC. Translating gives CASSLGGPYGYTF.

V and J are TRBV5-1 and TRBJ1-2; the D gene is possibly TRBD1 (5 bases). The CDR3 is made up of 16 amino acids. Germline-derived CDR1 and CDR2 are SGHRS and YFSETQ. Trimming removed 0 bases from V and 8 bases from J, with 20 bases in between. CDR3 protein: CASSLAVGRSQNGYTF. The CDR3 nucleotides are TGCGCCAGCAGCTTGGCCGTGGGGCGGTCACAAAACGGCTACACCTTC.

The chain has TRBV5-6 and TRBJ1-5, with 8 positions matching TRBD1. CDR1 SGHDT and CDR2 YYEEEE come from the germline V gene. This CDR3 is 16 amino acids long. After removal of 2 bases from V and 1 base from J, the junction contained 5 bases not matched to a gene. In DNA form, the CDR3 reads TGTGCCAGCAGCTTCTTTCACAGGGGGAGCAATCAGCCCCAGCATTTT. Its protein is CASSFFHRGSNQPQHF.

CDR3 in amino acids: CASSHSGGATDTQYF. For the CDR3, the DNA is TGTGCCAGCAGCCACAGCGGGGGGGCCACAGATACGCAGTATTTT. The J gene is TRBJ2-3, the V gene TRBV7-3; 10 bases are a match to TRBD2. This CDR3 region has 15 residues. CDR1 and CDR2 (germline): SGHTA, FQGTGA. V lost 5 bases and J lost 2; bases outside the gene matches: 4.

The chain employs TRBV13 and TRBJ2-5; tentative D call: TRBD1 (5 bases). V was clipped by 1 base and J by 5 bases, with 8 bases between them. Germline assignment: CDR1 PRHDT and CDR2 FYEKMQ (reference sequence). The CDR3 is made up of 13 amino acids. CDR3 in DNA: TGTGCCAGCAGCTTAGAATCAGGGGAGACCCAGTACTTC. Its translation is CASSLESGETQYF.

For this clone: Mismatch with germline at one junction end may stem from a read error. The J gene is TRBJ1-2, the V gene TRBV5-5; possibly TRBD1 for D (5 bases). The CDR3 is 14 residues long. Per the germline V gene, CDR1 is SGHKS and CDR2 is YYEKEE (reference sequence). CDR3 sequence: CASRLGRRADGYTF. CDR3 nucleotides: TGTGCCAGCAGGTTGGGACGGCGGGCAGATGGCTACACCTTC. The complete variable domain, with remaining parts taken from reference TRBV5-5 and TRBJ1-2, reads DAGVTQSPTHLIKTRGQQVTLRCSPISGHKSVSWYQQVLGQGPQFIFQYYEKEERGRGNFPDRFSARQFPNYSSELNVNALLLGDSALYLCASRLGRRADGYTFGSGTRLTVV.

This chain uses TRBV10-3 with TRBJ1-1, with D unresolved. The CDR3 runs 11 residues. CDR1 and CDR2 (germline): ENHRY, SYGVKD. V was pared by 0 bases and J by 9 bases, with 5 bases between. CDR3: CAISESLQAFF. The CDR3 region has the DNA TGTGCCATCAGTGAGTCGCTACAAGCTTTCTTT.

This chain connects TRBV9 to TRBJ2-2; 12 bases line up with TRBD2. J gave up 5 bases and V 3 bases, and 8 bases lay outside the gene matches. Looked up from germline, CDR1 is SGDLS and CDR2 is YYNGEE. The CDR3 covers 17 residues. The CDR3 nucleotides are TGTGCCAGCAGCGAGGACCCTAGCGGGGGGGATACCGGGGAGCTGTTTTTT. Encoded protein: CASSEDPSGGDTGELFF. Combining the CDR3 with reference TRBV9 and TRBJ2-2 gives the whole variable domain DSGVTQTPKHLITATGQRVTLRCSPRSGDLSVYWYQQSLDQGLQFLIQYYNGEERAKGNILERFSAQQFPDLHSELNLSSLELGDSALYFCASSEDPSGGDTGELFFGEGSRLTVL.

This chain links TRBV7-2 with TRBJ1-1; D perhaps matches TRBD1 (5 bases). Germline V CDR1 and CDR2: SGHTA, FQGNSA. CDR3 length equals 14 residues. The V and J ends lost 5 bases and 4 bases respectively, with 14 bases between them. CDR3 residues: CASSPGDDSTEAFF. The DNA for the CDR3 is TGTGCCAGCAGCCCAGGAGACGACAGCACTGAAGCTTTCTTT.

The V and J genes are TRBV7-6 and TRBJ2-5, with TRBD2 as a possible D gene (7 bases). CDR3 length: 16 residues. Germline CDR1 and CDR2: SGHVS and FNYEAQ. The V and J ends lost 5 bases and 5 bases respectively, with 21 bases between them. The CDR3 protein is CASSDPRGGGRETQYF. DNA for the CDR3: TGTGCCAGCAGCGACCCCCGAGGGGGGGGGCGGGAGACCCAGTACTTC.